Below, 20 T cell receptor beta chains from the same sample are listed, as sequenced in a study of long-term antiretroviral therapy in people with HIV. Sequencing used immunoSEQ v3.0 at survey level. The method was immunoSEQ multiplex PCR; TCRdb's version includes in-frame clones alone and lacks a portion of them. The table records 25,000 to 30,000 clones, 91% of them present only once. The sample was unsorted PBMCs, taken 3.1 years after starting antiretroviral therapy. These receptors were collected from a man younger than 35 with HIV.

V is TRBV7-3 and J is TRBJ2-5; D call uncertain. The V end lost 1 base, the J end lost 4 bases, and 7 bases lay between the germline ends. The CDR3 contains 13 residues. The germline CDR1 and CDR2 sequences are SGHTA and FQGTGA. In DNA, the CDR3 is TGTGCCAGCAGCTTAAACGATAGAGAGACCCAGTACTTC. This codes for CASSLNDRETQYF.

The chain carries TRBV5-1 and TRBJ1-1; D remains unclear. The germline V gene has CDR1 SGHRS and CDR2 YFSETQ. The V end lost 6 bases, the J end lost 0 bases, and 15 bases lay between the germline ends. The CDR3 runs to 15 residues. The CDR3 DNA reads TGCGCCAGCATGGCAGACTCATCCATGAACACTGAAGCTTTCTTT. Its translation: CASMADSSMNTEAFF. Based on the CDR3 plus reference TRBV5-1 and TRBJ1-1, the full variable domain is KAGVTQTPRYLIKTRGQQVTLSCSPISGHRSVSWYQQTPGQGLQFLFEYFSETQRNKGNFPGRFSGRQFSNSRSEMNVSTLELGDSALYLCASMADSSMNTEAFFGQGTRLTVV.

The chain uses TRBV4-3 and TRBJ1-4; D not certain. Germline V gene lookup returns CDR1 LGHNA and CDR2 YSLEER. Between the trimmed V and J ends, which lost 4 bases and 6 bases, there was a span of 24 bases. The CDR3 totals 18 residues. Written as DNA, the CDR3 is TGCGCCAGCAGCCCCAACCCGCCGGGTGACGTCTCCCATGAAAAACTGTTTTTT. Protein product: CASSPNPPGDVSHEKLFF.

This chain joins TRBV25-1 and TRBJ1-2; D remains ambiguous. The CDR3 is made up of 14 amino acids. The V end was cut by 0 bases, the J end by 4 bases, with 9 bases between. The germline V gene encodes CDR1 MGHDK and CDR2 SYGVNS. CDR3 sequence: CASSEYGELYGYTF. In nucleotides, the CDR3 is TGTGCCAGCAGTGAATATGGAGAGCTCTATGGCTACACCTTC.

The CDR3 sequence is CASSWTSGQETQYF. The CDR3 nucleotides read TGTGCCAGCAGCTGGACTAGCGGGCAAGAGACCCAGTACTTC. This chain links TRBV13 with TRBJ2-5; 11 bases match TRBD2. Germline V gene sequence: CDR1 PRHDT, CDR2 FYEKMQ (reference sequence). The CDR3 has 14 amino acids. J was trimmed by 2 bases and V by 4 bases; bases with no gene match: 0.

The rearrangement links TRBV11-3 to TRBJ2-5; D is uncertain. This CDR3 is 13 amino acids long. Germline loops: CDR1 SGHNT, CDR2 YENEEA. Trimming stripped 5 bases from V and 5 bases from J, with 12 bases between. DNA for the CDR3: TGTGCCAGCAGCCCAGGTCCAAGGGAGACCCAGTACTTC. It encodes CASSPGPRETQYF. The full variable domain, with the rest looked up from reference TRBV11-3 and TRBJ2-5, is EAGVVQSPRYKIIEKKQPVAFWCNPISGHNTLYWYLQNLGQGPELLIRYENEEAVDDSQLPKDRFSAERLKGVDSTLKIQPAELGDSAVYLCASSPGPRETQYFGPGTRLLVL.

This chain connects TRBV7-8 to TRBJ2-7; perhaps TRBD1 as D (7 bases). The V gene's germline CDR1 is SGHVS and CDR2 FQNEAQ. V lost 2 bases and J 9 bases, leaving 14 bases between the germline ends. The CDR3 spans 13 residues. The CDR3: CASSLQRQGGQYF. The CDR3 coding sequence is TGTGCCAGCAGCTTACAGAGACAGGGAGGGCAGTACTTC.

The CDR3 region has the DNA TGTGCCAGCAGTCCCATAACAGGAAGGACATCTGGGGCCAACGTCCTGACTTTC. It yields the protein CASSPITGRTSGANVLTF. This sequence joins TRBV27 and TRBJ2-6; D perhaps matches TRBD1 (5 bases). Germline V gives CDR1 MNHEY, CDR2 SMNVEV (reference sequence). Trimming pared 5 bases from V and 1 base from J, leaving 18 bases between. This CDR3 is 18 amino acids long.

The V call is TRBV9, the J call TRBJ2-2; weak D call: TRBD2 (6 bases). CDR1 SGDLS and CDR2 YYNGEE come from the germline V gene. This CDR3 contains 17 residues. Between the trimmed V and J ends, which lost 4 bases and 1 base, there was a span of 17 bases. The CDR3 reads CASSLYPGGRNTGELFF. The CDR3 bases are TGTGCCAGCAGCTTATACCCTGGGGGGAGGAACACCGGGGAGCTGTTTTTT.

The chain combines TRBV19 with TRBJ1-5; D remains ambiguous. CDR1 and CDR2 from the germline V gene are LNHDA and SQIVND (reference sequence). Trimming left V 6 bases short and J 2 bases short, with 17 bases between. The CDR3 consists of 16 residues. The CDR3 DNA follows: TGTGCCAGTAGGACTCCGGAGTCCCCCCGCAATCAGCCCCAGCATTTT. Protein: CASRTPESPRNQPQHF.

The rearrangement uses TRBV7-9 and TRBJ2-1, with unresolved D. CDR3 size: 14 residues. Germline CDR1 SEHNR, CDR2 FQNEAQ (reference sequence). The V end was cut by 4 bases, the J end by 2 bases, with 9 bases between. CDR3 loop: CASSSLEAYNEQFF. CDR3 DNA sequence: TGTGCCAGCAGCTCCCTCGAGGCCTACAATGAGCAGTTCTTC.

The CDR3 is CASSLASGPSPQHF. The CDR3 coding sequence is TGTGCCAGCAGCTTAGCCTCGGGGCCCTCGCCCCAGCATTTT. The genes are TRBV7-9 and TRBJ1-5; D may be TRBD1 (5 bases). The V gene lost 0 bases and the J gene lost 9 bases, with 12 bases spanning the gap. This CDR3 region has 14 residues. Germline CDR1 is SEHNR and CDR2 is FQNEAQ (reference sequence).

V gene TRBV6-6 combines with J gene TRBJ2-3; D unresolved. The germline gives CDR1 MNHNY, CDR2 SVGAGI (reference sequence). The CDR3 runs to 12 residues. V was trimmed by 7 bases and J by 4 bases, leaving 9 bases between them. In nucleotides, the CDR3 is TGTGCCAGCACCCATCGGGCAGATACGCAGTATTTT. Translating gives CASTHRADTQYF.

The chain carries TRBV4-3 and TRBJ1-1, with D perhaps TRBD1 (6 bases). There are 14 residues in the CDR3. Germline V gives CDR1 LGHNA, CDR2 YSLEER. Trimming took 0 bases from V and 1 from J, leaving 6 bases between them. The CDR3 sequence: CASSQDRGNTEAFF. The CDR3 DNA reads TGCGCCAGCAGCCAAGACAGGGGGAACACTGAAGCTTTCTTT.

CDR3 in DNA: TGTGCCAGCAGTTCGGCAGGGGTAACGAACACTGAAGCTTTCTTT. This gives the protein CASSSAGVTNTEAFF. This chain uses TRBV28 with TRBJ1-1; TRBD1 is a possible D gene (6 bases). The CDR3 runs 15 residues. V dropped 4 bases and J dropped 1 base, with 13 bases sitting between them. CDR1 and CDR2 (germline): MDHEN, SYDVKM. Full variable domain (outside the CDR3, taken from reference TRBV28 and TRBJ1-1): DVKVTQSSRYLVKRTGEKVFLECVQDMDHENMFWYRQDPGLGLRLIYFSYDVKMKEKGDIPEGYSVSREKKERFSLILESASTNQTSMYLCASSSAGVTNTEAFFGQGTRLTVV.

V and J are TRBV6-5 and TRBJ1-2, with D perhaps TRBD1 (6 bases). The CDR3 consists of 14 residues. The ends were cut back, 6 bases at V and 4 bases at J, with 15 bases in the middle. CDR1 and CDR2 from the germline V gene are MNHEY and SVGAGI. CDR3 residues: CASRPTGRGYGYTF. For the CDR3, the DNA is TGTGCCAGCAGGCCAACCGGCAGGGGCTATGGCTACACCTTC.

V usage is TRBV5-1 and J usage is TRBJ1-5, with D hard to call. The V gene's germline CDR1 is SGHRS and CDR2 YFSETQ. The CDR3 runs 14 residues. V lost 0 bases to trimming and J lost 3 bases, with 7 bases between them. CDR3 amino acids: CASSLASDNQPQHF. The CDR3 DNA is TGCGCCAGCAGCTTGGCGTCAGACAATCAGCCCCAGCATTTT.

J is TRBJ1-2 and V is TRBV2; tentatively, D is TRBD1 (5 bases). The CDR3 loop spans 14 amino acids. Trimming shortened V by 5 bases and J by 5 bases, and 15 bases separated the two germline ends. CDR1 and CDR2 from the germline V gene are SNHLY and FYNNEI. CDR3 coding DNA: TGTGCCAGCAGTTCTTTAACAGGAGATTATGGCTACACCTTC. This sequence encodes CASSSLTGDYGYTF.

V and J are TRBV13 and TRBJ2-7, with D tentatively TRBD2 (6 bases). This CDR3 has 13 residues. From germline, CDR1 is PRHDT and CDR2 FYEKMQ (reference sequence). V lost 5 bases and J 3 bases, leaving 11 bases between the germline ends. CDR3 amino acids: CASSRGLNYEQYF. CDR3 in DNA: TGTGCCAGCAGCCGTGGACTAAACTACGAGCAGTACTTC.

V gene TRBV11-2 combines with J gene TRBJ2-2; no reliable D call. V lost 0 bases and J lost 7, with 6 bases in between. The length of the CDR3 is 13 residues. CDR1 is SGHAT and CDR2 is FQNNGV in the germline V gene. CDR3 sequence (DNA): TGTGCCAGCAGCTTAGAAATTCTCGGGGAGCTGTTTTTT. Protein product: CASSLEILGELFF.